The clone carrying this TCR beta chain was counted between two and nine times. Its target is not known. The germline V and J ends were trimmed by 8 bases and 4 bases, with 14 bases remaining between them. The CDR3 is 14 amino acids. Germline V gene data show CDR1 as SEHNR and CDR2 as FQNEAQ (reference sequence). This record belongs to a study of T cells after yellow fever vaccination. Notes on the study in general: Abundant clonotypes (contaminants from the bulk population) could be present in FACS-sorted repertoires.

TCRdb independently ran MiXCR on the 5' RACE reads; one entry per CDR3 protein. The data show some 500,000 distinct CDR3 sequences, 13% seen once. The specimen comprised PBMCs, sampled on the day of the yellow fever booster vaccination. The chain links TRBV7-9 to TRBJ1-4; a weak D match, TRBD1 (6 bases). This TCR came from a man aged 25 to 45 who received the YFV17D yellow fever vaccine. CDR3 loop: CASARGLNNEKLFF. The CDR3 DNA is TGTGCCAGCGCCCGGGGGCTGAATAATGAAAAACTGTTTTTT.